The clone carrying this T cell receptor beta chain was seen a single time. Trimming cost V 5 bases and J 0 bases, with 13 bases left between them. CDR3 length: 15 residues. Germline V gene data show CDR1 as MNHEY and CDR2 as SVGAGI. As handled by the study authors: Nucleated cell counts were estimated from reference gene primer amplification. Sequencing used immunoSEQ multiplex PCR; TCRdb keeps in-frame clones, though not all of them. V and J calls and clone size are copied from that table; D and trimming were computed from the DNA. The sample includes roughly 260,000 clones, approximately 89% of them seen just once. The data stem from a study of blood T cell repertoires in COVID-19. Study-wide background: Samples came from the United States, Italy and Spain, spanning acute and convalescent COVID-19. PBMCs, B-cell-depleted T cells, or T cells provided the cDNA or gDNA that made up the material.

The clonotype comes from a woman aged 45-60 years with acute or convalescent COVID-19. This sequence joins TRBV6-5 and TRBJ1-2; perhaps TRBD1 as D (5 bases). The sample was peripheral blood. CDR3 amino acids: CASSPGHYANYGYTF. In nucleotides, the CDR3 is TGTGCCAGCAGTCCCGGACACTACGCTAACTATGGCTACACCTTC.